A single sample is the source of the 9 T cell receptor beta chains below, sequenced in a study of T cell repertoires in cytomegalovirus infection. One entry per CDR3 protein results from TCRdb running MiXCR on the reads. The data contain approximately 990,000 distinct CDR3 sequences, less than 35% of them singletons. Antigen specificity for these receptors is unknown. Sequencing was performed on cultured CD8+ T cells from PBMCs, taken from culture after CMV antigen stimulation. The source of these receptors is a human donor in good health (CMV status not recorded). Some clones in this sample may be carry-over from other donors' samples.

This rearrangement joins TRBV14 to TRBJ2-2; 7 bases align to TRBD2. This CDR3 has 17 residues. The J segment lost 8 bases and the V segment lost 0 bases, leaving 12 bases of the junction unmatched. Germline CDR1 reads SGHDN; CDR2 reads FVKESK. The CDR3 nucleotides read TGTGCCAGCAGCCAAGATAAGGCCGGGACTATAAGTGGGGAGCTGTTTTTT. As protein: CASSQDKAGTISGELFF.

The chain is built from TRBV20-1 and TRBJ1-2, with TRBD1 as a possible D gene (5 bases). Per germline, CDR1 DFQATT and CDR2 SNEGSKA (reference sequence). This CDR3 is 15 amino acids long. Trimming removed 6 bases from V and 4 bases from J, with 21 bases in between. In DNA, the CDR3 is TGCAGTGCACGGGACGGGGACGGACAATTCTATGGCTACACCTTC. Translating it yields CSARDGDGQFYGYTF.

This rearrangement joins TRBV7-8 to TRBJ2-7; D remains unclear. CDR1 is SGHVS, CDR2 FQNEAQ, per germline. V lost 2 bases, J lost 3 bases, and 8 bases lay in between. The CDR3 length is 13 residues. The CDR3 sequence is CASSLSSDYEQYV. CDR3 in DNA: TGTGCCAGCAGCTTAAGTTCGGACTACGAGCAGTACGTC.

V and J are TRBV7-9 and TRBJ1-5, with 11 nucleotides matching TRBD1. Germline lookup yields CDR1 SEHNR and CDR2 FQNEAQ (reference sequence). The CDR3 consists of 14 residues. Trimming removed 5 bases from V and 3 bases from J; junction bases left unmatched: 0. DNA of the CDR3: TGTGCCAGCAGCGGACAGGGGGCCAATCAGCCCCAGCATTTT. Amino acid sequence: CASSGQGANQPQHF.

Worth noting for this clonotype: This may be a read error: a much more frequent sequence differs by one nucleotide. The CDR3 DNA is TGTGTCAGCAGTTTGGACAGGCACAACTATGGCTACACCTTC. This translates into CVSSLDRHNYGYTF. The chain uses TRBV12-3 or TRBV12-4 and TRBJ1-2, with 7 positions matching TRBD1. The CDR3 covers 14 residues.

The chain joins TRBV4-2 to TRBJ2-7, with D perhaps TRBD1 or TRBD2 (5 bases each). Per germline, CDR1 LGHNA and CDR2 YNFKEQ. This CDR3 has 14 residues. V gave up 4 bases and J gave up 5 bases, with 15 bases separating them. CDR3: CASSLPGTGNEQYF. The CDR3 nucleotides read TGTGCCAGCAGCCTACCTGGGACCGGAAACGAGCAGTACTTC.

This clonotype was recorded a few times. The chain is built from TRBV7-9 and TRBJ2-7; TRBD1 aligns across 9 bases. The CDR3 covers 14 residues. After removal of 5 bases from V and 5 bases from J, the junction contained 7 bases not matched to a gene. CDR1 and CDR2 from the germline V gene are SEHNR and FQNEAQ (reference sequence). DNA of the CDR3: TGTGCCAGCAGCCCCGGACAGGGGACCCACGAGCAGTACGTC. This translates into CASSPGQGTHEQYV.

This clonotype showed up just a few times. The chain uses TRBV6-2 or TRBV6-3 and TRBJ1-2; D unresolved. Trimming removed 5 bases from V and 4 bases from J, with 5 bases in between. Germline V gives CDR1 MNHEY, CDR2 SVGEGT. This CDR3 is 11 amino acids long. CDR3 loop: CASSRAYGYTF. The CDR3 DNA sequence: TGTGCCAGCAGTCGGGCCTATGGCTACACCTTC.

V gene TRBV15 combines with J gene TRBJ1-1; no firm D call. Trimming took 0 bases from V and 0 from J, leaving 17 bases between them. Germline V gene sequence: CDR1 LNHNV, CDR2 YYDKDF (reference sequence). There are 18 residues in the CDR3. CDR3 in amino acids: CATSRDRVRVAVNTEAFF. CDR3 DNA: TGTGCCACCAGCAGAGATCGTGTGAGAGTTGCGGTGAACACTGAAGCTTTCTTT.